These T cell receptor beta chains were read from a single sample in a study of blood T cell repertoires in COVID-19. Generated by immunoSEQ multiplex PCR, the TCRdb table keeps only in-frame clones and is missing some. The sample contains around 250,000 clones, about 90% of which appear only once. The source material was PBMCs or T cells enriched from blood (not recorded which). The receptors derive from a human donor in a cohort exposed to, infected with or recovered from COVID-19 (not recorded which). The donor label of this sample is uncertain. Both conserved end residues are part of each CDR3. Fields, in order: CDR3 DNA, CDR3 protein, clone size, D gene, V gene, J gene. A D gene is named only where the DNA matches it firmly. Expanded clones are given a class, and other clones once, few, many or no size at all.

cdr3_nt: TGTGCCTGGAGTAGGGACAGCTCCTATAATTCACCCCTCCACTTT
cdr3_aa: CAWSRDSSYNSPLHF
clone_size: -
d_call: TRBD1
v_call: TRBV30
j_call: TRBJ1-6

cdr3_nt: TGTGCCAGCATGGACAGGGCAGGCGGCTACACCTTC
cdr3_aa: CASMDRAGGYTF
clone_size: -
d_call: TRBD1
v_call: TRBV6-5
j_call: TRBJ1-2

cdr3_nt: TGTGCCTGGAGTGTAACAGGCGACTATGGCTACACCTTC
cdr3_aa: CAWSVTGDYGYTF
clone_size: -
d_call: -
v_call: TRBV30
j_call: TRBJ1-2

cdr3_nt: TGCGCCAGCAGCTTGCGAGTCGCAGGGCAGTCACCCCTCCACTTT
cdr3_aa: CASSLRVAGQSPLHF
clone_size: once
d_call: -
v_call: TRBV5-1
j_call: TRBJ1-6

cdr3_nt: TGCAGCGTTTCTGTCGATCCCTCAGGGAATGAGCAGTTCTTC
cdr3_aa: CSVSVDPSGNEQFF
clone_size: -
d_call: -
v_call: TRBV29-1
j_call: TRBJ2-1

cdr3_nt: TGTGCCAGCAGCTTAAGCAGGGGGTTCTCTGGAAACACCATATATTTT
cdr3_aa: CASSLSRGFSGNTIYF
clone_size: -
d_call: TRBD1
v_call: TRBV11-2
j_call: TRBJ1-3

cdr3_nt: TGCAGTGCCCCTTCTAGCGTGCAGTTCTTC
cdr3_aa: CSAPSSVQFF
clone_size: -
d_call: -
v_call: TRBV20-1
j_call: TRBJ2-1

cdr3_nt: TGCGCCAGCAGCGCCCAAGCTTTACAGGGACAAACCCAGTACTTC
cdr3_aa: CASSAQALQGQTQYF
clone_size: -
d_call: -
v_call: TRBV5-1
j_call: TRBJ2-5

cdr3_nt: TGTGCCACCAGTGAGCGTACAGGGGGCGGGGATCAGCCCCAGCATTTT
cdr3_aa: CATSERTGGGDQPQHF
clone_size: few
d_call: TRBD1
v_call: TRBV24-1
j_call: TRBJ1-5

cdr3_nt: TGTGCCAGCGGGACAGGGAACACTGAAGCTTTCTTT
cdr3_aa: CASGTGNTEAFF
clone_size: -
d_call: TRBD1
v_call: TRBV2
j_call: TRBJ1-1

cdr3_nt: TGTGCCAGCAGCCAGCTGCGGGACAGGCAAGAGACCCAGTACTTC
cdr3_aa: CASSQLRDRQETQYF
clone_size: -
d_call: TRBD1
v_call: TRBV7-2
j_call: TRBJ2-5

cdr3_nt: TGTGCCTGGGCCCCTCGACGGACGGGATATAGCAATCAGCCCCAGCATTTT
cdr3_aa: CAWAPRRTGYSNQPQHF
clone_size: -
d_call: -
v_call: TRBV30
j_call: TRBJ1-5

cdr3_nt: TGTGCCAGCAGTTTGGGCCGGAATCAGCCCCAGCATTTT
cdr3_aa: CASSLGRNQPQHF
clone_size: -
d_call: -
v_call: TRBV27
j_call: TRBJ1-5

cdr3_nt: TGTGCCAGCAGTTTGACAGCGAACACTGAAGCTTTCTTT
cdr3_aa: CASSLTANTEAFF
clone_size: once
d_call: -
v_call: TRBV27
j_call: TRBJ1-1

cdr3_nt: TGTGCCAGCAGCCCCGGCGGTAACAATGAGCAGTTCTTC
cdr3_aa: CASSPGGNNEQFF
clone_size: -
d_call: -
v_call: TRBV27
j_call: TRBJ2-1

cdr3_nt: TGTGCCACCGGGGGGGGGACTGAAGCTTTCTTT
cdr3_aa: CATGGGTEAFF
clone_size: -
d_call: -
v_call: TRBV28
j_call: TRBJ1-1

cdr3_nt: TGTGCCAGTAGTCAGGGACAGTATAGCAATCAGCCCCAGCATTTT
cdr3_aa: CASSQGQYSNQPQHF
clone_size: -
d_call: TRBD1
v_call: TRBV19
j_call: TRBJ1-5

cdr3_nt: TGCGCCAGCAGCCCCGGGGTGGGGGGGCCAGGAAACATTCAGTACTTC
cdr3_aa: CASSPGVGGPGNIQYF
clone_size: -
d_call: -
v_call: TRBV10-1
j_call: TRBJ2-4

cdr3_nt: TGCGCCAGCAGCTTGGTTCAGGGTGGTGGCACTGAAGCTTTCTTT
cdr3_aa: CASSLVQGGGTEAFF
clone_size: -
d_call: -
v_call: TRBV5-1
j_call: TRBJ1-1

cdr3_nt: TGTGCCAGCTCCGGACTAGCGGGGAAAGAGACCCAGTACTTC
cdr3_aa: CASSGLAGKETQYF
clone_size: -
d_call: TRBD2
v_call: TRBV7-2
j_call: TRBJ2-5

cdr3_nt: TGCGCCAGCAGCCATGCGCCTGCCAATCAGCCCCAGCATTTT
cdr3_aa: CASSHAPANQPQHF
clone_size: -
d_call: -
v_call: TRBV4-1
j_call: TRBJ1-5

cdr3_nt: TGCGCCAGCAGCCAAGGACAGCTGTCCCCGCTTAATTCACCCCTCCACTTT
cdr3_aa: CASSQGQLSPLNSPLHF
clone_size: -
d_call: -
v_call: TRBV4-1
j_call: TRBJ1-6

cdr3_nt: TGTGCCAGCAGTGGGTTTTGGGCCGGTGAAAAACTGTTTTTT
cdr3_aa: CASSGFWAGEKLFF
clone_size: -
d_call: -
v_call: TRBV25-1
j_call: TRBJ1-4

cdr3_nt: TGTGCCATCAGTGAGTCGAAGGGACTCCAGGAAGATACGCAGTATTTT
cdr3_aa: CAISESKGLQEDTQYF
clone_size: -
d_call: -
v_call: TRBV10-3
j_call: TRBJ2-3

cdr3_nt: TGTGCCAGCAGCTTAGCGGGCGCCAGGGGGAATGAAAAACTGTTTTTT
cdr3_aa: CASSLAGARGNEKLFF
clone_size: -
d_call: TRBD1
v_call: TRBV7-8
j_call: TRBJ1-4

cdr3_nt: TGTGCCAGCAGTGAGGCGGACACCGGGGAGCTGTTTTTT
cdr3_aa: CASSEADTGELFF
clone_size: many
d_call: -
v_call: TRBV6-4
j_call: TRBJ2-2

cdr3_nt: TGTGCCAGTAGTATTCAGGGGCCTTCGGAAAAACTGTTTTTT
cdr3_aa: CASSIQGPSEKLFF
clone_size: -
d_call: -
v_call: TRBV19
j_call: TRBJ1-4

cdr3_nt: TGTGCCAGTAGTATGGGGGGGCTTAATGAAAAACTGTTTTTT
cdr3_aa: CASSMGGLNEKLFF
clone_size: -
d_call: -
v_call: TRBV19
j_call: TRBJ1-4

cdr3_nt: TGTGCCACCAGCGCGGGCGAGAGCAATCAGCCCCAGCATTTT
cdr3_aa: CATSAGESNQPQHF
clone_size: -
d_call: -
v_call: TRBV24-1
j_call: TRBJ1-5

cdr3_nt: TGTGCCAGCAGACCAACAGGGCTCTATAATTCACCCCTCCACTTT
cdr3_aa: CASRPTGLYNSPLHF
clone_size: -
d_call: -
v_call: TRBV6-6
j_call: TRBJ1-6

cdr3_nt: TGTGCCAGCAGCCAAGGCCCGGGGGTGGCTGGAAACACCATATATTTT
cdr3_aa: CASSQGPGVAGNTIYF
clone_size: -
d_call: -
v_call: TRBV3-1/TRBV3-2
j_call: TRBJ1-3

cdr3_nt: TGTGCCAGCAGCCTTGGGACAGGGCCAGTTGGCTATGGCTACACCTTC
cdr3_aa: CASSLGTGPVGYGYTF
clone_size: once
d_call: TRBD1
v_call: TRBV7-9
j_call: TRBJ1-2

cdr3_nt: TGTGCCAGCAGTTCAGGCACCTATGGCTACACCTTC
cdr3_aa: CASSSGTYGYTF
clone_size: -
d_call: -
v_call: TRBV12-3/TRBV12-4
j_call: TRBJ1-2

cdr3_nt: TGTGCCAGTAGGGGACAGGTGAACACCGGGGAGCTGTTTTTT
cdr3_aa: CASRGQVNTGELFF
clone_size: -
d_call: TRBD1
v_call: TRBV19
j_call: TRBJ2-2